This T cell receptor beta chain was recorded in a study of metastatic and nonmetastatic thyroid tumors. Background on the study: Repertoires of blood and of tissue (tumor or nodule) from malignant and benign thyroid patients were compared. Points from the study as a whole: Benign nodules were reported to have significantly lower TCR beta diversity than malignant thyroid tumors, in blood and tumor.

TCRdb re-analyzed the PCR reads through MiXCR. The sample includes thousands of clones, roughly 37% of them seen just once. This clone is labeled as medium-sized. Its antigen remains unknown. Before thyroid surgery, none of the patients had received any treatment. This CDR3 has 14 residues. CDR1 is SGHRS, CDR2 YFSETQ, per germline. The J segment lost 7 bases and the V segment lost 5 bases, leaving 6 bases of the junction unmatched. This chain uses TRBV5-1 with TRBJ2-7; 13 bases line up with TRBD2. The clonotype comes from a female donor with papillary thyroid cancer or a benign thyroid nodule (not recorded which). Some clones in this sample may be carry-over from other donors' samples. Sequenced sample: tumor tissue. The CDR3 loop is CASRGLAGENEQYF. The CDR3 DNA is TGCGCCAGCAGAGGACTAGCGGGAGAAAATGAGCAGTACTTC.